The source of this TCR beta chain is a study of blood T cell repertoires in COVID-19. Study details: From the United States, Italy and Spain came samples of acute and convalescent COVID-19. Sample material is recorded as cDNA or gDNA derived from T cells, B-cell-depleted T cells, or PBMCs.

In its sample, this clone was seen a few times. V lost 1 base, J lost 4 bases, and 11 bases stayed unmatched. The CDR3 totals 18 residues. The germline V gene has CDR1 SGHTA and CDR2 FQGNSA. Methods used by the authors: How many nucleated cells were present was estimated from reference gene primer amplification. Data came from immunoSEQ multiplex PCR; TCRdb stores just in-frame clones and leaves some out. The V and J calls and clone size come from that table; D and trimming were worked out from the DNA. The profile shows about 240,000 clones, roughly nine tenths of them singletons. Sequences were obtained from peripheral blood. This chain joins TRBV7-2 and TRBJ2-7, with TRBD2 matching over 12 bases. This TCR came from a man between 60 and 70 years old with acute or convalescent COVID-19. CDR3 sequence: CASSLGLAGELVNYEQYF. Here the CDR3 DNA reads TGTGCCAGCAGCTTAGGACTAGCGGGGGAGTTAGTAAATTACGAGCAGTACTTC.